Below, 14 T cell receptor beta chains from the same sample are listed, as sequenced in a study of blood T cell repertoires in COVID-19. Assay: immunoSEQ multiplex PCR; the TCRdb copy retains only in-frame clones and omits some. This sample has tens of thousands of clones, with 70% to 80% found just once. What was sequenced was peripheral blood. These receptors all stem from a man aged 55-75 years with active or convalescent COVID-19.

The chain uses TRBV9 and TRBJ2-5, with TRBD2 as a possible D gene (6 bases). Trimming cost V 3 bases and J 1 base, with 13 bases left between them. The CDR3 contains 15 residues. Germline V gene sequence: CDR1 SGDLS, CDR2 YYNGEE. The CDR3, as DNA: TGTGCCAGCAGCGCGGGAGCTGTAACCCAAGAGACCCAGTACTTC. Translated: CASSAGAVTQETQYF.

The V gene is TRBV13, the J gene TRBJ2-5; TRBD2 matches 15 bases. The V and J ends lost 5 bases and 2 bases, in that order; junction bases with no gene match: 3. The CDR3 spans 16 residues. Germline V gene data show CDR1 as PRHDT and CDR2 as FYEKMQ (reference sequence). The CDR3 loop reads CASSPGTSGGQETQYF. The CDR3 coding sequence is TGTGCCAGCAGCCCGGGGACTAGCGGGGGGCAAGAGACCCAGTACTTC.

This clone was observed a few times. V gene TRBV14 combines with J gene TRBJ1-2; 7 bases match TRBD1. With 4 bases clipped from V and 2 bases from J, the junction kept 7 bases outside the gene matches. Germline values: CDR1 SGHDN, CDR2 FVKESK. The CDR3 runs to 15 residues. The CDR3 DNA follows: TGTGCCAGCAGCCCATGGGACAGAGAAAACTATGGCTACACCTTC. Its translation is CASSPWDRENYGYTF.

The chain combines TRBV2 with TRBJ2-2, with D unclear. This CDR3 region has 14 residues. Trimming removed 4 bases at V and 4 bases at J, with 10 bases between. Germline lookup yields CDR1 SNHLY and CDR2 FYNNEI. CDR3 DNA: TGTGCCAGCAGTGGAGTTAGGAGCACCGGGGAGCTGTTTTTT. This sequence encodes CASSGVRSTGELFF.

The chain has TRBV28 and TRBJ2-7; 7 positions match TRBD1. Germline values: CDR1 MDHEN, CDR2 SYDVKM. This CDR3 is 14 amino acids long. V shed 2 bases, J shed 3 bases, and the junction held 4 bases outside the gene matches. Here the CDR3 reads CASSLQGVVYEQYF. CDR3 DNA sequence: TGTGCCAGCAGTTTACAGGGGGTAGTCTACGAGCAGTACTTC.

The chain is built from TRBV28 and TRBJ1-2, with D possibly TRBD1 on 6 matching bases. CDR1 is MDHEN, CDR2 SYDVKM, per germline. V shed 3 bases and J shed 4 bases, with 12 bases lying between them. This CDR3 region has 14 residues. This CDR3 reads CASSLSGQIYGYTF. The CDR3 DNA sequence: TGTGCCAGCAGTTTGAGCGGACAGATCTATGGCTACACCTTC.

The chain has TRBV3-1 (or the pseudogene TRBV3-2) and TRBJ2-3; 15 bases map to TRBD2. Germline CDR1 and CDR2: LGHDT and YNNKEL (reference sequence). The V and J ends lost 4 bases and 3 bases, in that order; junction bases with no gene match: 8. The CDR3 has 18 amino acids. The CDR3 DNA sequence: TGTGCCAGCAGCCGGACTAGCGGGGGGGCCTTGGAAACAGATACGCAGTATTTT. Protein product: CASSRTSGGALETDTQYF.

This clone was found a few times. The chain combines TRBV18 with TRBJ1-1; 9 nucleotides agree with TRBD1. This CDR3 has 14 residues. Germline lookup yields CDR1 KGHSH and CDR2 LQKENI. With V trimmed by 5 bases and J by 11 bases, 12 bases remained unmatched. DNA for the CDR3: TGTGCCAGCTCAGAACCGGGACAGGGAGAAGTGGCTTTCTTT. Translation: CASSEPGQGEVAFF.

The chain is built from TRBV4-1 and TRBJ1-4; 9 bases agree with TRBD1. CDR1 and CDR2 from the germline V gene are MGHRA and YSYEKL. CDR3 length equals 15 residues. The V gene end was trimmed by 4 bases and the J gene end by 10 bases; junction bases not matched to a gene: 10. CDR3 sequence (DNA): TGCGCCAGCAGCCCCCGGGGGGACAGGGAGGGAAAACTGTTTTTT. The encoded protein is CASSPRGDREGKLFF.

The chain recombines TRBV9 with TRBJ2-3; D uncertain. In germline, CDR1 is SGDLS, CDR2 YYNGEE. V lost 3 bases and J lost 2, with 4 bases in between. The CDR3 has 12 amino acids. The DNA for the CDR3 is TGTGCCAGCAGCGAGCCCACAGATACGCAGTATTTT. The encoded protein is CASSEPTDTQYF.

The chain employs TRBV14 and TRBJ1-2, with 8 bases aligning to TRBD1. The V gene's germline CDR1 is SGHDN and CDR2 FVKESK. Losses at the gene ends were 4 bases for V and 6 bases for J; bases not matched to a gene: 10. The CDR3 runs to 15 residues. CDR3 in amino acids: CASSRIRGLVDGYTF. The CDR3 nucleotides are TGTGCCAGCAGCCGCATCAGGGGGCTCGTGGATGGCTACACCTTC.

The J gene is TRBJ1-2, the V gene TRBV6-5, with D unresolved. The CDR3 is 12 residues long. V was cut by 5 bases and J by 10 bases, with 14 bases left in between. From germline, CDR1 is MNHEY and CDR2 SVGAGI. CDR3 in DNA: TGTGCCAGCAGTCTCGGTCGGGGATACTACACCTTC. Encoded protein: CASSLGRGYYTF.

The V and J genes are TRBV4-2 and TRBJ2-5; 8 nucleotides match TRBD2. Germline V gene data show CDR1 as LGHNA and CDR2 as YNFKEQ. J was trimmed by 2 bases and V by 0 bases; bases with no gene match: 5. This CDR3 is built from 16 residues. The CDR3 DNA follows: TGTGCCAGCAGCCAAGATGGGGCGGGGGGACAAGAGACCCAGTACTTC. This translates into CASSQDGAGGQETQYF.

The chain combines TRBV7-6 with TRBJ2-2, with D tentatively TRBD2 (6 bases). Germline V gives CDR1 SGHVS, CDR2 FNYEAQ. Trimming left V 3 bases short and J 5 bases short, with 13 bases between. The CDR3 spans 15 residues. The CDR3 here is CASSFSGRGTGELFF. The CDR3 nucleotides are TGTGCCAGCAGCTTTAGCGGAAGAGGGACCGGGGAGCTGTTTTTT.